This entry is about one T cell receptor beta chain. As yet, its antigen is unknown. The data were taken from a study of beta chain features in type 1 diabetes. Study conclusions and caveats: Researchers report that Type 1 diabetes patients had moderately but significantly shorter TCRB CDR3s across all four CD4+ subsets. The analysis here could not establish whether HLA type shapes TCRB rearrangement. A pattern of fewer insertions and more deletions at VDJ junctions was seen in type 1 diabetes patients.

The sequenced template was cDNA made from the entire isolated RNA. Clones were sequenced by immunoSEQ multiplex PCR, and TCRdb holds only the in-frame ones, with some missing. The sample holds under 800,000 clones, 15% to 18% seen once. This CDR3 region has 16 residues. The ends lost 4 bases at V and 1 base at J; junction bases unmatched: 4. Germline V gene lookup returns CDR1 KGHSH and CDR2 LQKENI. This TCR derives from a man in his late teens or twenties in good health. The specimen was naive CD4+ T cells from blood. The V gene is TRBV18, the J gene TRBJ2-3, with 11 bases identical to TRBD1. The CDR3 loop reads CASSLGTGGRTDTQYF. As DNA, the CDR3 is TGTGCCAGCTCACTCGGGACAGGGGGACGCACAGATACGCAGTATTTT.